The entry that follows covers one T cell receptor (beta chain) sequence. Antigen specificity is unknown. Gene names follow the mouse nomenclature. The read falls 1 residue short of the CDR3 end, and the missing part is taken from the germline J gene. Trimming left V 5 bases short and J 2 bases short, with 11 bases between. CDR3 size: 13 residues. Per germline, CDR1 GFQATS and CDR2 STVNSAI. TCRbeta CDR3 was sequenced at survey depth with template counts. Data came from immunoSEQ multiplex PCR; TCRdb stores just in-frame clones and leaves some out. In the table there are approximately 50,000 clones, about 73% of which are singletons. The sample originates from a study of tissue T cells after allogeneic stem cell transplantation. Whole-study results and caveats: Within patients, tissue anatomy strongly shaped TCR repertoire composition. Across patients, clones rarely overlapped, yet motif clusters were shared tissue-specifically.

Sequencing was done on a sample of sorted cells pooled from one or two spleens. The sequence was obtained from a pool of C57BL/6 mice in good health. V usage is TRBV20 and J usage is TRBJ2-5, with D perhaps TRBD1 (6 bases). CDR3 protein: CGARRGIQDTQYF. The DNA read from the CDR3 is TGTGGTGCTCGGAGGGGGATCCAAGACACCCAGTAC.